These 15 T cell receptor beta chains were all obtained from the same sample, sequenced in a study of blood T cells in healthy people across ages. Sample-barcoded 5' priming and a J-beta primer mix drove a second PCR of about 6 to 12 cycles. TCRdb recomputed calls from the 5' RACE reads with MiXCR, one row per CDR3 protein. This table has about 900,000 distinct CDR3 sequences, about 59% appearing once. The sequenced sample was blood. Receptors originate from a man in his thirties or forties in good health.

This chain links TRBV29-1 with TRBJ2-5; D is ambiguous. Germline loops: CDR1 SQVTM, CDR2 ANQGSEA. Trimming took 3 bases from V and 5 from J, leaving 13 bases between them. This CDR3 is 13 amino acids long. CDR3: CSVEASLGETQYF. In nucleotides, the CDR3 is TGCAGCGTTGAGGCGTCCCTCGGGGAGACCCAGTACTTC.

The chain employs TRBV6-2 or TRBV6-3 and TRBJ2-7; 10 bases line up with TRBD2. With V trimmed by 4 bases and J by 5 bases, 11 bases remained unmatched. Germline assignment: CDR1 MNHEY and CDR2 SVGEGT. CDR3 length: 16 residues. The CDR3 protein is CASSFISGGARNEQYF. In DNA, the CDR3 is TGTGCCAGCAGTTTTATCAGCGGGGGGGCGCGGAACGAGCAGTACTTC.

The chain recombines TRBV6-2 or TRBV6-3 with TRBJ2-1; 10 positions agree with TRBD2. The CDR3 runs to 13 residues. CDR1 is MNHEY, CDR2 SVGEGT, per germline. Trimming at V came to 6 bases and at J to 5 bases, leaving 1 base not matched to a gene. The CDR3 loop is CASRGTSDNEQFF. The CDR3, as DNA: TGTGCCAGCAGGGGGACTAGCGACAATGAGCAGTTCTTC.

The chain uses TRBV20-1 and TRBJ1-5, with D uncertain. Trimming removed 1 base from V and 12 bases from J, with 22 bases in between. Germline lookup yields CDR1 DFQATT and CDR2 SNEGSKA (reference sequence). This CDR3 has 15 residues. For the CDR3, the DNA is TGCAGTGCTAGAGTTATGGACTGGCAGCAGAAGCTCCAGCATTTT. Residues: CSARVMDWQQKLQHF.

This clonotype was seen more than once but under ten times. V usage is TRBV9 and J usage is TRBJ2-1; 8 bases map to TRBD1. V gave up 2 bases and J gave up 1 base; unmatched junction bases: 8. This CDR3 has 17 residues. Germline CDR1 is SGDLS and CDR2 is YYNGEE. The CDR3 bases are TGTGCCAGCAGCGTGGGGGACAGGCGATTTTCCTACAATGAGCAGTTCTTC. Translated, it gives CASSVGDRRFSYNEQFF.

This chain's CDR3 is CASSPGLAGWFF. The CDR3 DNA is TGTGCCAGCAGCCCCGGACTAGCGGGTTGGTTCTTC. This chain links TRBV12-3 or TRBV12-4 with TRBJ2-1, with 11 bases that match TRBD2. CDR3 length equals 12 residues. Trimming removed 6 bases from V and 15 bases from J; junction bases left unmatched: 7.

This chain joins TRBV20-1 and TRBJ2-5; D remains unclear. V lost 6 bases to trimming and J lost 2 bases, with 10 bases between them. Germline CDR1 reads DFQATT; CDR2 reads SNEGSKA (reference sequence). The CDR3 has 12 residues. CDR3 in amino acids: CSAATVQETQYF. The CDR3 DNA follows: TGCAGTGCCGCGACGGTGCAAGAGACCCAGTACTTC.

The chain carries TRBV7-2 and TRBJ1-5, with TRBD1 matching over 9 bases. The junction had 4 bases not matched to a gene; V was cut back by 5 bases and J by 8 bases. CDR1 is SGHTA and CDR2 is FQGNSA in the germline V gene. CDR3 length equals 13 residues. The CDR3 sequence: CASSRDRDEPQHF. The CDR3 DNA follows: TGTGCCAGCAGCCGGGACAGGGACGAGCCCCAGCATTTT.

This clonotype was observed a few times. The chain employs TRBV5-1 and TRBJ2-4; D is perhaps TRBD1 (6 bases). CDR1 is SGHRS and CDR2 is YFSETQ in the germline V gene. V was trimmed by 0 bases and J by 4 bases, leaving 14 bases between them. The CDR3 contains 16 residues. The CDR3: CASSLEWTVGKNIQYF. The CDR3 nucleotides read TGCGCCAGCAGCTTGGAGTGGACAGTGGGGAAAAACATTCAGTACTTC.

CDR3 DNA: TGCGCCAGCAGCCAAGAGGGAGCGACAGGGGGATTTTCGTTTAGCTCCTACAATGAGCAGTTCTTC. Its translation is CASSQEGATGGFSFSSYNEQFF. The rearrangement joins TRBV4-1 to TRBJ2-1; 9 bases match TRBD1. Germline V gene sequence: CDR1 MGHRA, CDR2 YSYEKL. This CDR3 is built from 22 residues. V lost 0 bases to trimming and J lost 0 bases; unmatched junction nucleotides: 18.

The rearrangement links TRBV15 to TRBJ2-7; no clear D. Germline V CDR1 and CDR2: LNHNV, YYDKDF (reference sequence). The length of the CDR3 is 12 residues. V shed 1 base and J shed 4 bases, with 5 bases lying between them. The CDR3: CATSRGNYEQYF. The CDR3 DNA reads as TGTGCCACCAGCAGAGGAAATTACGAGCAGTACTTC.

J is TRBJ2-3 and V is TRBV7-9; TRBD1 aligns across 8 bases. V dropped 6 bases and J dropped 6; count of bases not matched to a gene: 11. CDR3 size: 15 residues. The germline V gene has CDR1 SEHNR and CDR2 FQNEAQ (reference sequence). For the CDR3, the DNA is TGTGCCAGCAGTCTAATGCAGGGGGCAGGCGATACGCAGTATTTT. Protein sequence: CASSLMQGAGDTQYF.

This clonotype was seen a few times. The chain uses TRBV29-1 and TRBJ2-4; D might be TRBD2 (6 bases). CDR3 length equals 15 residues. V was clipped by 0 bases and J by 8 bases, with 17 bases between them. Germline V gives CDR1 SQVTM, CDR2 ANQGSEA. CDR3: CSVEDGRISGDIQYF. In DNA form, the CDR3 reads TGCAGCGTTGAAGATGGACGGATTTCGGGGGACATTCAGTACTTC.

This clonotype has just a few counts. The chain has TRBV4-2 and TRBJ2-4; unclear D gene. The CDR3 runs to 12 residues. Between the trimmed V and J ends, which lost 2 bases and 5 bases, there was a span of 4 bases. The germline gives CDR1 LGHNA, CDR2 YNFKEQ. Written as DNA, the CDR3 is TGTGCCAGCAGCCAACAGGAAAACATTCAGTACTTC. Protein: CASSQQENIQYF.

This chain uses TRBV7-2 with TRBJ2-3; possibly TRBD2 for D (7 bases). CDR1 and CDR2 (germline): SGHTA, FQGNSA. This CDR3 has 16 residues. V lost 3 bases, J lost 2 bases, and 15 bases lay in between. The CDR3 here is CASSLRRGPLTDTQYF. CDR3 in DNA: TGTGCCAGCAGCTTGAGGCGGGGGCCACTCACAGATACGCAGTATTTT. The complete variable domain, with remaining parts taken from reference TRBV7-2 and TRBJ2-3, reads GAGVSQSPSNKVTEKGKDVELRCDPISGHTALYWYRQSLGQGLEFLIYFQGNSAPDKSGLPSDRFSAERTGGSVSTLTIQRTQQEDSAVYLCASSLRRGPLTDTQYFGPGTRLTVL.